The 8 T cell receptor beta chains below were found in one sample sequenced in a study of cytomegalovirus exposure and HLA in healthy donors. Vbeta (60) and Jbeta (13) primers were used in the PCR. Generated by immunoSEQ multiplex PCR, the TCRdb table keeps only in-frame clones and is missing some. The sample has more than 85,000 clones; 65% to 85% are singletons. The sequencing input was PBMCs. These receptors came from a man aged 18 to 30 in good health and CMV-seronegative.

The chain is built from TRBV10-3 and TRBJ2-7, with 10 nucleotides matching TRBD2. The CDR3 is made up of 13 amino acids. Germline CDR1 ENHRY, CDR2 SYGVKD. J was trimmed by 3 bases and V by 8 bases; bases with no gene match: 4. The CDR3 region has the DNA TGTGCCATCGGACTAGCGGCCGACTACGAGCAGTACTTC. Its translation: CAIGLAADYEQYF.

The chain has TRBV28 and TRBJ2-2; TRBD2 is a possible D gene (6 bases). Germline V gives CDR1 MDHEN, CDR2 SYDVKM. V was trimmed by 6 bases and J by 1 base, leaving 12 bases between them. The CDR3 covers 15 residues. This chain's CDR3 is CASSQLAKNTGELFF. Written as DNA, the CDR3 is TGTGCCAGCAGCCAACTAGCCAAGAACACCGGGGAGCTGTTTTTT.

V is TRBV27 and J is TRBJ1-2; 9 bases agree with TRBD1. This CDR3 has 15 amino acids. Germline V gene sequence: CDR1 MNHEY, CDR2 SMNVEV (reference sequence). Losses at the gene ends were 8 bases for V and 5 bases for J; bases not matched to a gene: 12. The CDR3 is CASRDREKPTYGYTF. For the CDR3, the DNA is TGTGCCAGCCGGGACAGGGAGAAACCCACGTATGGCTACACCTTC.

This clone was found a few times. The CDR3, as DNA: TGCGCCAGCAGCTTAGAACAGGGACGGAGTGAAAAACTGTTTTTT. It codes for CASSLEQGRSEKLFF. The rearrangement uses TRBV5-1 and TRBJ1-4; D may be TRBD1 (6 bases). Germline loops: CDR1 SGHRS, CDR2 YFSETQ. This CDR3 is built from 15 residues. Trimming shortened V by 2 bases and J by 7 bases, and 15 bases separated the two germline ends.

The V gene is TRBV6-5, the J gene TRBJ1-5; unclear D gene. The CDR3 has 13 residues. The germline V gene has CDR1 MNHEY and CDR2 SVGAGI. The ends were cut back, 6 bases at V and 4 bases at J, with 10 bases in the middle. The chain's CDR3 is CASSSTPNQPQHF. In nucleotides, the CDR3 is TGTGCCAGCAGCTCGACACCGAATCAGCCCCAGCATTTT.

This chain joins TRBV19 and TRBJ1-3; tentative D call: TRBD1 (6 bases). The V and J ends lost 8 bases and 4 bases respectively, with 18 bases between them. This CDR3 is built from 15 residues. Germline V gives CDR1 LNHDA, CDR2 SQIVND (reference sequence). The CDR3 DNA sequence: TGTGCCAGTCGGCCGGGGGGGCACTCGGGAAACACCATATATTTT. Protein product: CASRPGGHSGNTIYF.

CDR3 region: CASSVFDRGMTEAFF. The CDR3 DNA reads TGTGCCAGCAGTGTGTTCGACAGGGGCATGACTGAAGCTTTCTTT. J is TRBJ1-1 and V is TRBV6-1, with 8 bases fitting TRBD1. The CDR3 contains 15 residues. Germline V gene sequence: CDR1 MNHNS, CDR2 SASEGT. V shed 4 bases, J shed 5 bases, and the junction held 9 bases outside the gene matches.

V gene TRBV5-6 combines with J gene TRBJ1-1, with 8 positions matching TRBD1. Germline V gene data show CDR1 as SGHDT and CDR2 as YYEEEE. V gave up 5 bases and J gave up 3 bases; unmatched junction bases: 3. The CDR3 spans 13 residues. The CDR3, as DNA: TGTGCCAGCAGAACCAGGGGGCACACTGAAGCTTTCTTT. It encodes CASRTRGHTEAFF.